A single sample is the source of the 12 T cell receptor beta chains below, sequenced in a study of early T cells in non-severe SARS-CoV-2 infection listed by TCRdb under 2021. Library preparation was by 5' RACE. Sequencing instrument: NextSeq 500. Using fastp trimming at Q25 and MiXCR clonotype assembly, TCRdb reanalyzed the public sequencing data and kept in-frame beta chains. Rows matching on CDR3 protein sequence are summarized as one entry with the most common DNA and genes. The sample includes tens of thousands of distinct CDR3 sequences, with approximately 6.5% observed a single time. 20% of the sample lies in the top ten. The sequenced sample was whole blood, obtained at baseline. Receptor source: an adult who was a healthcare worker with PCR-confirmed SARS-CoV-2 infection or an uninfected control (not recorded which).

This clonotype was detected many times. The V call is TRBV7-2, the J call TRBJ2-5, with D uncertain. Germline values: CDR1 SGHTA, CDR2 FQGNSA. Trimming left V 2 bases short and J 5 bases short, with 3 bases between. CDR3 length: 11 amino acids. The CDR3 reads CASSLKETQYF. CDR3 bases: TGTGCCAGCAGCTTAAAGGAGACCCAGTACTTC.

The V and J genes are TRBV4-3 and TRBJ2-2; D may be TRBD1 (6 bases). V was pared by 0 bases and J by 7 bases, with 15 bases between. The germline V gene encodes CDR1 LGHNA and CDR2 YSLEER. CDR3 length: 16 residues. CDR3 bases: TGCGCCAGCAGCCAAGATCTCCCAGGGGCTCGCGGGGAGCTGTTTTTT. Amino acid sequence: CASSQDLPGARGELFF.

This clonotype was seen ten or more times. The V and J genes are TRBV6-2 or TRBV6-3 and TRBJ2-3; TRBD2 might be the D (7 bases). Germline CDR1 is MNHEY and CDR2 is SVGEGT. The CDR3 totals 16 residues. The V end was cut by 0 bases, the J end by 4 bases, with 14 bases between. CDR3 sequence (DNA): TGTGCCAGCAGTTACTCGAAGGGCGGGGGCGCAGATACGCAGTATTTT. This gives the protein CASSYSKGGGADTQYF.

The chain has TRBV3-1 and TRBJ2-2, with 7 bases that match TRBD2. This CDR3 contains 14 residues. Trimming cost V 5 bases and J 7 bases; bases outside gene matches: 7. Germline V CDR1 and CDR2: LGHDT, YNNKEL (reference sequence). DNA of the CDR3: TGTGCCAGCAGCGGGACTACCGAGGGCGGGGAGCTGTTTTTT. It codes for CASSGTTEGGELFF.

At least ten counts were recorded for this clonotype. This sequence joins TRBV28 and TRBJ2-1; maybe TRBD2 (6 bases). The length of the CDR3 is 13 residues. CDR1 MDHEN and CDR2 SYDVKM come from the germline V gene. V was pared by 2 bases and J by 8 bases, with 10 bases between. The CDR3 region has the DNA TGTGCCAGCAGTTTAGGAGGGTCCGATGAGCAGTTCTTC. Translating gives CASSLGGSDEQFF.

This clonotype was detected only a few times. The V and J genes are TRBV16 and TRBJ1-1; 10 nucleotides agree with TRBD1. Trimming took 3 bases from V and 2 from J; bases not matched to a gene: 3. The CDR3 loop spans 15 amino acids. Looked up from germline, CDR1 is KGHSY and CDR2 is FQNENV. The CDR3 sequence: CASSQRQGANTEAFF. CDR3 nucleotides: TGTGCCAGCAGCCAGAGACAGGGGGCCAACACTGAAGCTTTCTTT. The variable domain in full, with the rest retrieved from reference TRBV16 and TRBJ1-1, is GEEVAQTPKHLVRGEGQKAKLYCAPIKGHSYVFWYQQVLKNEFKFLISFQNENVFDETGMPKERFSAKCLPNSPCSLEIQATKLEDSAVYFCASSQRQGANTEAFFGQGTRLTVV.

This clonotype was detected many times. V is TRBV12-3 or TRBV12-4 and J is TRBJ1-2; D is uncertain. Between the trimmed V and J ends, which lost 2 bases and 0 bases, there was a span of 7 bases. The CDR3 has 14 residues. The CDR3 nucleotides are TGTGCCAGCAGTTTACAAGGACCTAACTATGGCTACACCTTC. Translating it yields CASSLQGPNYGYTF.

The sample holds many counts of this clonotype. The genes are TRBV7-2 and TRBJ2-1; D is unresolved. The CDR3 covers 14 residues. CDR1 and CDR2 (germline): SGHTA, FQGNSA. V was clipped by 5 bases and J by 5 bases, with 13 bases between them. CDR3 sequence (DNA): TGTGCCAGCAGCCCGACCCCTGGGAACAATGAGCAGTTCTTC. Amino acids: CASSPTPGNNEQFF.

This clonotype was counted only a few times. This sequence joins TRBV7-6 and TRBJ2-3; D perhaps matches TRBD2 (6 bases). Germline V gene sequence: CDR1 SGHVS, CDR2 FNYEAQ. Trimming stripped 0 bases from V and 2 bases from J, with 9 bases between. The CDR3 has 15 residues. The chain's CDR3 is CASSLASGNTDTQYF. The CDR3 DNA sequence: TGTGCCAGCAGCTTAGCTAGCGGTAACACAGATACGCAGTATTTT.

This clonotype appeared many times. The rearrangement joins TRBV7-2 to TRBJ2-2, with TRBD2 as a possible D gene (5 bases). Germline lookup yields CDR1 SGHTA and CDR2 FQGNSA. Trimming took off 1 base at V and 2 bases at J, with 8 bases between the two ends. CDR3 length: 15 amino acids. CDR3 residues: CASSLERTNTGELFF. The CDR3 region has the DNA TGTGCCAGCAGCTTAGAGAGGACTAACACCGGGGAGCTGTTTTTT.

The genes are TRBV6-5 and TRBJ2-3; 7 bases match TRBD1. CDR3 size: 16 residues. Germline CDR1 and CDR2: MNHEY and SVGAGI. V lost 2 bases to trimming and J lost 2 bases; unmatched junction nucleotides: 7. The CDR3 reads CASSYESGGFTDTQYF. CDR3 coding DNA: TGTGCCAGCAGTTACGAGTCAGGGGGTTTCACAGATACGCAGTATTTT.

This clonotype was counted ten times or more. The chain is built from TRBV5-4 and TRBJ1-5; tentatively, D is TRBD1 (5 bases). CDR1 SGHNT and CDR2 YYREEE come from the germline V gene (reference sequence). V was shortened by 0 bases and J by 6 bases, with 7 bases between the two germline ends. There are 13 residues in the CDR3. The chain's CDR3 is CASSLAGGQPQHF. CDR3 sequence (DNA): TGTGCCAGCAGCTTGGCCGGGGGTCAGCCCCAGCATTTT.